This T cell receptor beta chain was profiled in a study of control samples from healthy donors and cancer patients. Profiling relied on immunoSEQ multiplex PCR, and the TCRdb table lists in-frame clones only, not all of them. The sample has about 59,000 clones; around 90% are singletons. Only a few counts were recorded for this clone. In germline, CDR1 is SGDLS, CDR2 YYNGEE. V lost 4 bases and J lost 1, with 14 bases in between. The CDR3 length is 15 residues. The sequencing input was PBMCs. The V call is TRBV9, the J call TRBJ1-1; D possibly corresponds to TRBD1 (5 bases). The receptor was derived from a man aged 35 to 55 with colorectal cancer. The CDR3 DNA sequence: TGTGCCAGCAGCTTAACCGGGACGGAGAACACTGAAGCTTTCTTT. Encoded protein: CASSLTGTENTEAFF.